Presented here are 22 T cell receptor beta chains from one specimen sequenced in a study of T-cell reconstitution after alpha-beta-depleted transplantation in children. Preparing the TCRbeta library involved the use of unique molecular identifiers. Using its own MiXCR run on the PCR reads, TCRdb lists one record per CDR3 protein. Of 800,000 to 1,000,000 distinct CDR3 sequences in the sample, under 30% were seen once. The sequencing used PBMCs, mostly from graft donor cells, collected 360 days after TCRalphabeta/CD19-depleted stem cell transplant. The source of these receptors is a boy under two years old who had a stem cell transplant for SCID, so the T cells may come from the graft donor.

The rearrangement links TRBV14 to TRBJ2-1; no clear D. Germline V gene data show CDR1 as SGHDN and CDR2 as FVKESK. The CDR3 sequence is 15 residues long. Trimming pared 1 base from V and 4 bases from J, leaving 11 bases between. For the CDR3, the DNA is TGTGCCAGCAGCCAAGGCCCCCCCTCTTACAATGAGCAGTTCTTC. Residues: CASSQGPPSYNEQFF. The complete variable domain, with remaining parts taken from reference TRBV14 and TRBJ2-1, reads EAGVTQFPSHSVIEKGQTVTLRCDPISGHDNLYWYRRVMGKEIKFLLHFVKESKQDESGMPNNRFLAERTGGTYSTLKVQPAELEDSGVYFCASSQGPPSYNEQFFGPGTRLTVL.

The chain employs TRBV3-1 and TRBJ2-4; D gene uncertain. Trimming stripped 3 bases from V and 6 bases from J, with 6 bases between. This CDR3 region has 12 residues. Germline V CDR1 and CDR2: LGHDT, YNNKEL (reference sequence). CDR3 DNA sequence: TGTGCCAGCAGCCAGAAATTAAACATTCAGTACTTC. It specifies CASSQKLNIQYF. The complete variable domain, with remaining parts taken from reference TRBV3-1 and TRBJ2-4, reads DTAVSQTPKYLVTQMGNDKSIKCEQNLGHDTMYWYKQDSKKFLKIMFSYNNKELIINETVPNRFSPKSPDKAHLNLHINSLELGDSAVYFCASSQKLNIQYFGAGTRLSVL.

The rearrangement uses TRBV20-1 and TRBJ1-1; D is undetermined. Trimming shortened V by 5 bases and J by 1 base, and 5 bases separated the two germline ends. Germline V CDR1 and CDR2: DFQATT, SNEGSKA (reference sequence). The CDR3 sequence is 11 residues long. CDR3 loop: CSAPENTEAFF. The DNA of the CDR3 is TGCAGTGCTCCTGAGAACACTGAAGCTTTCTTT.

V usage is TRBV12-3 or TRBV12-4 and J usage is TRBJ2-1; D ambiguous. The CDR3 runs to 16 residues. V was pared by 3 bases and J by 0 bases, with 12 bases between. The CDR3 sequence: CASSFLQASSYNEQFF. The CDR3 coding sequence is TGTGCCAGCAGTTTCCTTCAGGCTAGCTCCTACAATGAGCAGTTCTTC.

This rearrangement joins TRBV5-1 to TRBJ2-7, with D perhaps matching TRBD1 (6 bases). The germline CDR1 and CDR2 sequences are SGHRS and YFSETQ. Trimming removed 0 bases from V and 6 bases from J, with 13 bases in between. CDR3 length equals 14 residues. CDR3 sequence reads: CASSLGAEGVEQYF. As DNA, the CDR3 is TGCGCCAGCAGCTTGGGAGCCGAGGGGGTCGAGCAGTACTTC.

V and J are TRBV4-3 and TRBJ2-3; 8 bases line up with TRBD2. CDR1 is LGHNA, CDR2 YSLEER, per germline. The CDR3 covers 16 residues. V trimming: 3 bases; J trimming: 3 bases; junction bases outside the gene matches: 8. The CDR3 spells CASSQVAGGQTDTQYF. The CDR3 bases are TGCGCCAGCAGCCAGGTCGCGGGGGGACAAACAGATACGCAGTATTTT.

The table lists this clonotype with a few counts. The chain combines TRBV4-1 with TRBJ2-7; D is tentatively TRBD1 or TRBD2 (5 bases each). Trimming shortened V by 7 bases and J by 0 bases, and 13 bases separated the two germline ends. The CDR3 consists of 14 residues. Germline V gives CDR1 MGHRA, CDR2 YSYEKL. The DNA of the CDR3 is TGCGCCAGCACCCCGGGACCGAGCTCCTACGAGCAGTACTTC. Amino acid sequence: CASTPGPSSYEQYF.

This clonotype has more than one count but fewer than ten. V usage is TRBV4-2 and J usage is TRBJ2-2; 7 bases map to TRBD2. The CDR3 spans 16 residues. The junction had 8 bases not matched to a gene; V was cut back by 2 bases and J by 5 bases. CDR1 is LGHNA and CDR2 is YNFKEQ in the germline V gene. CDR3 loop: CASSQSGTTVTGELFF. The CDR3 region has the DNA TGTGCCAGCAGCCAATCCGGGACTACGGTAACCGGGGAGCTGTTTTTT.

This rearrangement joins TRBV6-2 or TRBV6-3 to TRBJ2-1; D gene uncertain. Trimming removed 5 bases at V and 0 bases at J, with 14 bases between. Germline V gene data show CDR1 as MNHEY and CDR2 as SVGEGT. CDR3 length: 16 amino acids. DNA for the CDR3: TGTGCCAGCAGTGCCTCAGTTACCACCTCCTACAATGAGCAGTTCTTC. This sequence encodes CASSASVTTSYNEQFF.

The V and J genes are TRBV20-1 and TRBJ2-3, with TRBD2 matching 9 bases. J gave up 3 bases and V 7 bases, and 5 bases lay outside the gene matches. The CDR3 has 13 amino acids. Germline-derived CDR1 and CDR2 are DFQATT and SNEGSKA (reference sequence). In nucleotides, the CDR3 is TGCAGTGTCCGACTAGCGGTAACAGATACGCAGTATTTT. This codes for CSVRLAVTDTQYF.

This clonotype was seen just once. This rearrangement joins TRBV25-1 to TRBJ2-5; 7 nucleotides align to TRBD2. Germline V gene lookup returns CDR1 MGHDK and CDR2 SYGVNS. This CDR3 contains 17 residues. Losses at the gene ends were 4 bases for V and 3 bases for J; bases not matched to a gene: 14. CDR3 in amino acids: CASSVGVAGGLKETQYF. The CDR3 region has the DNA TGTGCCAGCAGTGTGGGGGTAGCGGGCGGACTTAAAGAGACCCAGTACTTC.

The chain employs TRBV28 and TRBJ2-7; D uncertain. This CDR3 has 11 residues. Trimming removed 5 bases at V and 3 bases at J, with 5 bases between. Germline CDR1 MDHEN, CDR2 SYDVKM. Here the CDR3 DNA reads TGTGCCAGCAGTACGAACTACGAGCAGTACTTC. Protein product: CASSTNYEQYF.

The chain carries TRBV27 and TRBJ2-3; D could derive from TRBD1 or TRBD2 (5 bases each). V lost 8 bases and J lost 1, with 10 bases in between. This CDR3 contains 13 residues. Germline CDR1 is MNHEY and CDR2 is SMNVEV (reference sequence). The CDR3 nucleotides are TGTGCCAGCGGGACCTACGGCACAGATACGCAGTATTTT. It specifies CASGTYGTDTQYF.

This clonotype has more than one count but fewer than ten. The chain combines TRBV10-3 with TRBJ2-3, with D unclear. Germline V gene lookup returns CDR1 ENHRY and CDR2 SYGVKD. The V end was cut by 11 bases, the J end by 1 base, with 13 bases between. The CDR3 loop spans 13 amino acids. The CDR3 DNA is TGTGCCCTCTCTTCTGGTGGCACAGATACGCAGTATTTT. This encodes CALSSGGTDTQYF.

The DNA for the CDR3 is TGTGCCAGCTCACCACTGGAGGGGTCGGAGACCCAGTACTTC. This codes for CASSPLEGSETQYF. The chain is built from TRBV18 and TRBJ2-5; a weak D match, TRBD2 (6 bases). The germline V and J ends were trimmed by 1 base and 5 bases, with 11 bases remaining between them. CDR1 KGHSH and CDR2 LQKENI come from the germline V gene. This CDR3 is 14 amino acids long.

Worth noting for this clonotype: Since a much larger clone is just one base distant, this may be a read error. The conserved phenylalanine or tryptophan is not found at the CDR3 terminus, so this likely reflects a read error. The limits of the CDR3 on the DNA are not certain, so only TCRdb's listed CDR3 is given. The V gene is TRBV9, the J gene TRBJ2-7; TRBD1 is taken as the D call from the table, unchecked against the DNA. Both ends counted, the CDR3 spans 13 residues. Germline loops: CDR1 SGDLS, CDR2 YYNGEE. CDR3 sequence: CASSVVEGGRVYS.

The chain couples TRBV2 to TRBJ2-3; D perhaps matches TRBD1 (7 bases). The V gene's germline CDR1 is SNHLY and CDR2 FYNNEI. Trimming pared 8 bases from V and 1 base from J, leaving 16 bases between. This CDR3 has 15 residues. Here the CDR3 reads CASARRDSRTDTQYF. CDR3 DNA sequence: TGTGCCAGCGCGCGGAGGGACAGCCGCACAGATACGCAGTATTTT.

In nucleotides, the CDR3 is TGTGCCAGCAGTTACCCGGATGGGGCTAGCGGGGCAGATGAGCAGTTCTTC. Translation: CASSYPDGASGADEQFF. The chain combines TRBV6-2 or TRBV6-3 with TRBJ2-1; TRBD2 matches 9 bases. This CDR3 is built from 17 residues. CDR1 and CDR2 from the germline V gene are MNHEY and SVGEGT. The junction had 13 bases not matched to a gene; V was cut back by 2 bases and J by 8 bases.

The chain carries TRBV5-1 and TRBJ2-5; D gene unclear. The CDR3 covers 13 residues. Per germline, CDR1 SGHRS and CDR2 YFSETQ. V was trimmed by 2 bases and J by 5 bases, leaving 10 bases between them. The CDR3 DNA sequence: TGCGCCAGCAGCTTTGACGTCGTGGAGACCCAGTACTTC. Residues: CASSFDVVETQYF.

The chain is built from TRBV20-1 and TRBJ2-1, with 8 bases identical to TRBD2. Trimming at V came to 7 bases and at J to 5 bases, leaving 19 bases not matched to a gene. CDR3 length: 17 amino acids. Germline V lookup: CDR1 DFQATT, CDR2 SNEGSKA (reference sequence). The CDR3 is CSVPSTWRGAKHNEQFF. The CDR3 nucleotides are TGCAGTGTTCCCTCGACCTGGCGGGGGGCCAAACACAATGAGCAGTTCTTC.

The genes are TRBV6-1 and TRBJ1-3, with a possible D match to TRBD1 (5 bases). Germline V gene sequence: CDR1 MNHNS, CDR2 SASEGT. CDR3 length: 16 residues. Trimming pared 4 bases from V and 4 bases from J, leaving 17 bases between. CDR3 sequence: CASSASGGAPGNTIYF. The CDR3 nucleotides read TGTGCCAGCAGTGCCTCAGGAGGGGCGCCCGGAAACACCATATATTTT.

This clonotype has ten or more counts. The CDR3 nucleotides read TGCAGCGTTGAGGGCAGATTCACAGATACGCAGTATTTT. It specifies CSVEGRFTDTQYF. The chain is built from TRBV29-1 and TRBJ2-3, with D unresolved. V shed 3 bases and J shed 2 bases, with 9 bases lying between them. CDR1 and CDR2 (germline): SQVTM, ANQGSEA. The CDR3 sequence is 13 residues long.